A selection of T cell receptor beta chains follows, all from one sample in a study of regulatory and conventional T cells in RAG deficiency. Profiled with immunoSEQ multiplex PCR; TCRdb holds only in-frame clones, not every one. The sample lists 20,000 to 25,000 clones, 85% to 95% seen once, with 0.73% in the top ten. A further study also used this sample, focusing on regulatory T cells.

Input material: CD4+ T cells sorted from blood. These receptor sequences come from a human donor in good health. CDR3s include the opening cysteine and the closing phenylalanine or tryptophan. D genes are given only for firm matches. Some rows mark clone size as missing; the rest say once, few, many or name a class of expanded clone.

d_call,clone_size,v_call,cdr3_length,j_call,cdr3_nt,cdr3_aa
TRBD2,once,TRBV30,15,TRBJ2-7,TGTGCCTGGAGGCCTACTAGCGGGGGGCACTACGAGCAGTACTTC,CAWRPTSGGHYEQYF
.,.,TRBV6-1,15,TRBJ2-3,TGTGCCAGCAGGGTTCATTTGGGGGGCCCAGATACGCAGTATTTT,CASRVHLGGPDTQYF
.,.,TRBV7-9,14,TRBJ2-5,TGTGCCAGCAGCTTATTACAGGTCCAAGAGACCCAGTACTTC,CASSLLQVQETQYF
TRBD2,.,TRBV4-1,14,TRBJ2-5,TGCGCCAGCAGCCAACCGGGAGGTGGCGAGACCCAGTACTTC,CASSQPGGGETQYF
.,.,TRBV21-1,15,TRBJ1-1,TGTGCCAGCAGCAGGGGGCAGGGGGTGTCGACTGAAGCTTTCTTT,CASSRGQGVSTEAFF
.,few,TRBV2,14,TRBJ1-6,TGTGCCAGCAGTGAAGGAAGATCCGCTTCACCCCTCCACTTT,CASSEGRSASPLHF
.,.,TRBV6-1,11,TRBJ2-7,TGTGCCAGCAGTGAAACCTACGAGCAGTACTTC,CASSETYEQYF
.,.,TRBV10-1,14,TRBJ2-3,TGCGCCAGCAGTGAAATCGTACAGGGTAATCCGCAGTATTTT,CASSEIVQGNPQYF
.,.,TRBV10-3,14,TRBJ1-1,TGTGCCATCAGTGAGTCGGGGGGTTTCACTGAAGCTTTCTTT,CAISESGGFTEAFF
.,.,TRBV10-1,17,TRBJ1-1,TGCGCCAGCAGTGAGTCGATGCTAGGGGGTAACGACACTGAAGCTTTCTTT,CASSESMLGGNDTEAFF
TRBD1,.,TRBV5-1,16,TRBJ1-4,TGCGCCAGCAGCGCAGGAACAGGGGGCTTGGGTGAAAAACTGTTTTTT,CASSAGTGGLGEKLFF
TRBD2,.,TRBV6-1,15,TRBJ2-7,TGTGCCAGCAGCGATACTAGCGGGGCGTCCTACGAGCAGTACTTC,CASSDTSGASYEQYF
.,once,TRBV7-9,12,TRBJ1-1,TGTGCCAGCAGCCCGGTAAACACTGAAGCTTTCTTT,CASSPVNTEAFF
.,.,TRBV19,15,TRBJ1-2,TGTGCCAGTAGTATCGGGGTAGGCGTTAACTATGGCTACACCTTC,CASSIGVGVNYGYTF
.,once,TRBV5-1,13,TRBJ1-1,TGCGCCAGCAAACAGGCCGGTTACACTGAAGCTTTCTTT,CASKQAGYTEAFF
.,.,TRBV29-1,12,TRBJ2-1,TGCAGCGTTGATTACCAATACAATGAGCAGTTCTTC,CSVDYQYNEQFF
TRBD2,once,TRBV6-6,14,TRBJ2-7,TGTGCCAGCAGTTACGCTAGCGGGAAAGGCGAGCAGTACTTC,CASSYASGKGEQYF
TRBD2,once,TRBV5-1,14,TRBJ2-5,TGCGCCAGCAGCACCGGACTAGCGGGAGAGACCCAGTACTTC,CASSTGLAGETQYF
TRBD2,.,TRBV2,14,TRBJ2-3,TGTGCCAGCAGTTATACTAGCGGCACAGATACGCAGTATTTT,CASSYTSGTDTQYF
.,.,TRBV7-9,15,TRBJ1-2,TGTGCCAGCAGCCTCGGACAGAACCAGCTCTATGGCTACACCTTC,CASSLGQNQLYGYTF
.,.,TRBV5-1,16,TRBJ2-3,TGCGCCAGCCGCCCCGGGGCCGGGACTGTCACAGATACGCAGTATTTT,CASRPGAGTVTDTQYF
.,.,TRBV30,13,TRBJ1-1,TGTGCCCTGGGAAGGGCCGAGAACACTGAAGCTTTCTTT,CALGRAENTEAFF
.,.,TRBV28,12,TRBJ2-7,TGTGCCAGCAGTTCCAGGCCCTACGAGCAGTACTTC,CASSSRPYEQYF
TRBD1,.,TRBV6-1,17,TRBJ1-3,TGTGCCAGCAGTGCCCTCAGGACAGGGGGCGTTGGAAACACCATATATTTT,CASSALRTGGVGNTIYF
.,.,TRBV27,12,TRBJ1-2,TGTGCCAGCAGAACGACAGGTGGCGGCTACACCTTC,CASRTTGGGYTF
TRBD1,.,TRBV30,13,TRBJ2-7,TGTGCCTGGAGCACAGGGGGAAGTTACGAGCAGTACTTC,CAWSTGGSYEQYF
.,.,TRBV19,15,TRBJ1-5,TGTGCCAGTAGTACCATAGGATCCGGCAATCAGCCCCAGCATTTT,CASSTIGSGNQPQHF
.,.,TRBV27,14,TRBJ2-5,TGTGCCAGCAGTTTATCTAACCTCCAAGAGACCCAGTACTTC,CASSLSNLQETQYF
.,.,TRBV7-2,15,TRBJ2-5,TGTGCCAGCAGCTTAGGGGAGGAGGGCTGGGAGACCCAGTACTTC,CASSLGEEGWETQYF
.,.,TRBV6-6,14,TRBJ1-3,TGTGCCAGCAGCATAGGGTCGGCTGGAAACACCATATATTTT,CASSIGSAGNTIYF
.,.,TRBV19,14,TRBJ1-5,TGTGCCAGTAGACTTGGGACACTCAATCAGCCCCAGCATTTT,CASRLGTLNQPQHF
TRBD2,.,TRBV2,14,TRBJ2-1,TGTGCCAGCAGTGGACTAGCGGGAGAGAATGAGCAGTTCTTC,CASSGLAGENEQFF
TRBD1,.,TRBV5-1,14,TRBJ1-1,TGCGCCAGCAGCAACGGACAGGGGAACACTGAAGCTTTCTTT,CASSNGQGNTEAFF
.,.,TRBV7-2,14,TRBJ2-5,TGTGCCAGCAGCCGTTCCGGGAGCCAAGAGACCCAGTACTTC,CASSRSGSQETQYF
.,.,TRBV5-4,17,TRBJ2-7,TGTGCCAGCAGCCCGGACGGGACCGGCTCCTGGGTCCGCGAGCAGTACTTC,CASSPDGTGSWVREQYF
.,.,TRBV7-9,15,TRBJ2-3,TGTGCCAGCAGCCTCTCCGCGGGCCCCACAGATACGCAGTATTTT,CASSLSAGPTDTQYF
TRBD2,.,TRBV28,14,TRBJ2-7,TGTGCCAGCAGTTTAGGGGGACTAGCGGGCGAGCAGTACTTC,CASSLGGLAGEQYF
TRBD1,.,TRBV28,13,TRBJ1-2,TGTGCCAGCAGTCTAAACAGGGGGCATGGCTACACCTTC,CASSLNRGHGYTF
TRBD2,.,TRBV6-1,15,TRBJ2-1,TGTGCCAGCAGTGTATTACGGCGGGGGGACAATGAGCAGTTCTTC,CASSVLRRGDNEQFF
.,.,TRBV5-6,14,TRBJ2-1,TGTGCCAGCAGCTTGGCTAGCCCTAAGGATGAGCAGTTCTTC,CASSLASPKDEQFF
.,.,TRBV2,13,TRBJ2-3,TGTGCCAGCAGTGAATGGGGGAGTGATACGCAGTATTTT,CASSEWGSDTQYF
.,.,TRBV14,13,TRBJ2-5,TGTGCCACCCGGCGGACGGCTCAAGAGACCCAGTACTTC,CATRRTAQETQYF
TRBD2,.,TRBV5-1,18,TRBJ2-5,TGCGCCAGCAGCTTGGCCCTGACTAGCGGGGTAGGCCAAGAGACCCAGTACTTC,CASSLALTSGVGQETQYF
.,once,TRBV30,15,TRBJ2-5,TGTGCCTGGAGTTCGGTGGGGGGGCCTCAAGAGACCCAGTACTTC,CAWSSVGGPQETQYF
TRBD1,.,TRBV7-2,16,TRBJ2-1,TGTGCCAGCAGCTTATTCGGGACAGGGATGGTCAATGAGCAGTTCTTC,CASSLFGTGMVNEQFF